The 11 T cell receptor beta chains in this list originate from one sample, sequenced in a study of neurological immune-mediated disorders. TCRdb recomputed calls from the 5' RACE reads with MiXCR, one row per CDR3 protein. This table holds about 79,000 distinct CDR3 sequences, less than 15% found once. Sequencing used PBMCs. The receptors derive from a woman in her fifties or sixties in good health.

This clonotype occurred a few times. V is TRBV27 and J is TRBJ1-2; D is ambiguous. V was clipped by 0 bases and J by 1 base, with 12 bases between them. CDR3 length: 16 residues. Germline V gene lookup returns CDR1 MNHEY and CDR2 SMNVEV (reference sequence). The CDR3 nucleotides read TGTGCCAGCAGTTTATCGGCGGCTATTGTTAACTATGGCTACACCTTC. This translates into CASSLSAAIVNYGYTF.

In its sample, this clonotype was seen many times. J is TRBJ2-7 and V is TRBV29-1, with 9 bases matching TRBD1. The CDR3 sequence is 16 residues long. Germline lookup yields CDR1 SQVTM and CDR2 ANQGSEA. Trimming at V came to 0 bases and at J to 2 bases, leaving 8 bases not matched to a gene. CDR3 in amino acids: CSVEDLKGQGPYEQYF. DNA for the CDR3: TGCAGCGTTGAAGATCTCAAGGGACAGGGACCCTACGAGCAGTACTTC.

The chain has TRBV11-3 and TRBJ2-2; the D is unclear. The CDR3 totals 13 residues. Germline CDR1 is SGHNT and CDR2 is YENEEA. V was cut by 5 bases and J by 4 bases, with 8 bases left in between. Here the CDR3 DNA reads TGTGCCAGCAGCCCTCCGGGCACCGGGGAGCTGTTTTTT. It yields the protein CASSPPGTGELFF. Full variable domain (remainder filled in from reference TRBV11-3 and TRBJ2-2): EAGVVQSPRYKIIEKKQPVAFWCNPISGHNTLYWYLQNLGQGPELLIRYENEEAVDDSQLPKDRFSAERLKGVDSTLKIQPAELGDSAVYLCASSPPGTGELFFGEGSRLTVL.

This clonotype was observed at least ten times. The V gene is TRBV12-3 or TRBV12-4, the J gene TRBJ2-6, with 7 bases that match TRBD1. CDR3 length: 16 amino acids. V was pared by 6 bases and J by 3 bases, with 8 bases of the junction left unmatched. As DNA, the CDR3 is TGTGCCAGCAGCCTGGACGACAGGGATGGGGCCAACGTCCTGACTTTC. It yields the protein CASSLDDRDGANVLTF.

This clonotype was detected ten times or more. The CDR3 DNA follows: TGCGCCAGCAAGACTAGCGGGAGGGCCCCGTCCCCCGGGGAGCTGTTTTTT. Translating gives CASKTSGRAPSPGELFF. V usage is TRBV10-2 and J usage is TRBJ2-2; 14 positions match TRBD2. CDR1 and CDR2 (germline): WSHSY, SAAADI. Unmatched junction bases numbered 10, after V lost 7 bases and J lost 6 bases. This CDR3 contains 17 residues.

This clonotype has at least ten counts. The rearrangement joins TRBV5-1 to TRBJ2-1; D is ambiguous. The length of the CDR3 is 15 residues. Per germline, CDR1 SGHRS and CDR2 YFSETQ. Trimming removed 0 bases at V and 9 bases at J, with 16 bases between. The CDR3 region has the DNA TGCGCCAGCAGCTTGGCCCCATCGATATTGGCTGAGCAGTTCTTC. The encoded protein is CASSLAPSILAEQFF.

CDR3 in amino acids: CASSPLDRMNTEAFF. CDR3 in DNA: TGTGCCAGCTCACCATTGGACAGGATGAACACTGAAGCTTTCTTT. The chain joins TRBV18 to TRBJ1-1, with TRBD1 matching 7 bases. Per germline, CDR1 KGHSH and CDR2 LQKENI. This CDR3 region has 15 residues. V lost 2 bases, J lost 0 bases, and 3 bases stayed unmatched.

This clonotype was recorded only once. A clone one base away is much larger, so this may be a read error. The chain uses TRBV5-1 and TRBJ2-2, with D perhaps matching TRBD2 (5 bases). Deletions cut 0 bases from V and 3 bases from J, with 12 bases between. CDR1 and CDR2 from the germline V gene are SGHRS and YFSETQ. This CDR3 is 16 amino acids long. The CDR3 coding sequence is TGCGCCAGCAGCTTGGAAGCGGTGGGGTACACCGGGGAGCTGTTTTTT. Its translation: CASSLEAVGYTGELFF. The variable domain in full, with the rest retrieved from reference TRBV5-1 and TRBJ2-2, is KAGVTQTPRYLIKTRGQQVTLSCSPISGHRSVSWYQQTPGQGLQFLFEYFSETQRNKGNFPGRFSGRQFSNSRSEMNVSTLELGDSALYLCASSLEAVGYTGELFFGEGSRLTVL.

The chain employs TRBV18 and TRBJ2-1; D is unresolved. Germline-derived CDR1 and CDR2 are KGHSH and LQKENI. V lost 0 bases and J 9 bases, leaving 12 bases between the germline ends. The CDR3 runs to 14 residues. The CDR3 loop reads CASSPPGRFSEQFF. The CDR3 DNA sequence: TGTGCCAGCTCACCACCGGGTAGATTTAGTGAGCAGTTCTTC.

In its sample, this clonotype was seen many times. The chain recombines TRBV6-5 with TRBJ2-7, with 15 bases aligning to TRBD2. Germline CDR1 and CDR2: MNHEY and SVGAGI. The CDR3 length is 16 residues. The V gene end was trimmed by 2 bases and the J gene end by 4 bases; junction bases not matched to a gene: 3. In nucleotides, the CDR3 is TGTGCCAGCAGTTACGCCGGGACTAGCGGGGGGTACGAGCAGTACTTC. It yields the protein CASSYAGTSGGYEQYF.

The chain joins TRBV30 to TRBJ1-1; D is ambiguous. Germline values: CDR1 GTSNPN, CDR2 SVGIG (reference sequence). V shed 0 bases and J shed 6 bases, with 14 bases lying between them. CDR3 size: 14 residues. CDR3: CAWSVLGLESEAFF. CDR3 in DNA: TGTGCCTGGAGTGTACTCGGCCTGGAGTCTGAAGCTTTCTTT.